This entry lists 18 T cell receptor beta chains sequenced from one sample in a study of control samples from healthy donors and cancer patients. Measured with immunoSEQ multiplex PCR; TCRdb has only the in-frame clones, and not every one. The data show 63,000 or so clones, roughly nine tenths seen once. Sequencing used PBMCs. The receptors stem from a man in his 60s with colorectal cancer.

This chain uses TRBV5-5 with TRBJ1-4; TRBD1 agrees at 10 bases. The junction had 6 bases not matched to a gene; V was cut back by 2 bases and J by 5 bases. Per germline, CDR1 SGHKS and CDR2 YYEKEE (reference sequence). The CDR3 totals 16 residues. CDR3: CASSLNPGQGNEKLFF. CDR3 DNA: TGTGCCAGCAGCTTAAACCCGGGACAGGGGAATGAAAAACTGTTTTTT. The whole variable domain, remainder taken from reference TRBV5-5 and TRBJ1-4, is DAGVTQSPTHLIKTRGQQVTLRCSPISGHKSVSWYQQVLGQGPQFIFQYYEKEERGRGNFPDRFSARQFPNYSSELNVNALLLGDSALYLCASSLNPGQGNEKLFFGSGTQLSVL.

This clone was seen just once. The V gene is TRBV2, the J gene TRBJ2-7; 11 positions match TRBD1. V lost 4 bases, J lost 6 bases, and 5 bases stayed unmatched. This CDR3 contains 14 residues. The germline V gene has CDR1 SNHLY and CDR2 FYNNEI. The CDR3 reads CASSGGTGGGEQYF. Here the CDR3 DNA reads TGTGCCAGCAGTGGGGGGACAGGGGGAGGCGAGCAGTACTTC.

The V call is TRBV7-9, the J call TRBJ1-6, with 11 positions matching TRBD1. Germline V lookup: CDR1 SEHNR, CDR2 FQNEAQ (reference sequence). There are 15 residues in the CDR3. J was trimmed by 8 bases and V by 4 bases; bases with no gene match: 4. CDR3: CASSSGTGGHSPLHF. As DNA, the CDR3 is TGTGCCAGCAGCTCCGGGACAGGGGGTCATTCACCCCTCCACTTT.

This sequence joins TRBV3-1 (or the pseudogene TRBV3-2) and TRBJ2-7; D gene uncertain. This CDR3 has 14 amino acids. Trimming shortened V by 4 bases and J by 2 bases, and 12 bases separated the two germline ends. The germline V gene encodes CDR1 LGHDT and CDR2 YNNKEL (reference sequence). The CDR3 reads CASSPTLRPYEQYF. The CDR3, as DNA: TGTGCCAGCAGCCCAACCCTACGACCCTACGAGCAGTACTTC.

This chain connects TRBV5-1 to TRBJ2-5; D may match TRBD1 or TRBD2 (7 bases each). Trimming removed 4 bases at V and 4 bases at J, with 17 bases between. The CDR3 has 15 amino acids. CDR1 is SGHRS, CDR2 YFSETQ, per germline. The CDR3 sequence is CASSQGGSGSETQYF. The DNA of the CDR3 is TGCGCCAGCAGCCAGGGGGGTAGCGGGTCAGAGACCCAGTACTTC.

Only a few counts were recorded for this clone. This chain joins TRBV6-5 and TRBJ2-5; D is undetermined. The CDR3 sequence is 14 residues long. The V end was cut by 0 bases, the J end by 1 base, with 6 bases between. Germline assignment: CDR1 MNHEY and CDR2 SVGAGI. The CDR3 coding sequence is TGTGCCAGCAGTTACTCAACTCGCCAAGAGACCCAGTACTTC. Protein: CASSYSTRQETQYF.

The J gene is TRBJ1-2, the V gene TRBV13; possibly TRBD1 for D (6 bases). The CDR3 length is 13 residues. Germline V CDR1 and CDR2: PRHDT, FYEKMQ (reference sequence). Deletions cut 5 bases from V and 8 bases from J, with 15 bases between. CDR3 sequence: CASSRDTVRGYTF. The CDR3 DNA reads as TGTGCCAGCAGCCGGGACACTGTCAGAGGCTACACCTTC. Using reference TRBV13 and TRBJ1-2 for the parts outside the CDR3, the full variable domain is AAGVIQSPRHLIKEKRETATLKCYPIPRHDTVYWYQQGPGQDPQFLISFYEKMQSDKGSIPDRFSAQQFSDYHSELNMSSLELGDSALYFCASSRDTVRGYTFGSGTRLTVV.

V usage is TRBV18 and J usage is TRBJ2-3, with D hard to call. The V and J ends lost 0 bases and 9 bases respectively, with 16 bases between them. The CDR3 runs to 15 residues. The V gene's germline CDR1 is KGHSH and CDR2 LQKENI. The CDR3 nucleotides read TGTGCCAGCTCACCACCGTCTCTCAAGGACGGAACGCAGTATTTT. This gives the protein CASSPPSLKDGTQYF.

The chain employs TRBV5-1 and TRBJ1-3; 7 nucleotides line up with TRBD1. The germline gives CDR1 SGHRS, CDR2 YFSETQ. Trimming cost V 3 bases and J 0 bases; bases outside gene matches: 6. The length of the CDR3 is 16 residues. CDR3 in DNA: TGCGCCAGCAGCTGGGACAGCGCTAACTCTGGAAACACCATATATTTT. It encodes CASSWDSANSGNTIYF.

The genes are TRBV6-1 and TRBJ1-4; 8 bases fit TRBD1. CDR3 size: 16 residues. Germline trimming cut 4 bases from V and 3 bases from J; bases unmatched to any gene: 7. Germline V gene sequence: CDR1 MNHNS, CDR2 SASEGT. DNA for the CDR3: TGTGCCAGCAGTGCGATTCAGGGGGCTTCTAATGAAAAACTGTTTTTT. Its protein product is CASSAIQGASNEKLFF.

V usage is TRBV2 and J usage is TRBJ2-7; D might be TRBD1 or TRBD2, each matching 5 bases. V lost 8 bases to trimming and J lost 3 bases, with 14 bases between them. This CDR3 has 13 amino acids. Germline values: CDR1 SNHLY, CDR2 FYNNEI. CDR3 sequence (DNA): TGTGCCAGCGCTTCAGAGGGGATCTACGAGCAGTACTTC. This codes for CASASEGIYEQYF.

The chain has TRBV7-3 and TRBJ2-5; D may be TRBD2 (6 bases). The germline V gene encodes CDR1 SGHTA and CDR2 FQGTGA. V was cut by 2 bases and J by 1 base, with 11 bases left in between. CDR3 length: 15 residues. The CDR3 region has the DNA TGTGCCAGCAGCTTATCCCGGGACTCCCAAGAGACCCAGTACTTC. Amino acid sequence: CASSLSRDSQETQYF.

The rearrangement uses TRBV10-3 and TRBJ2-7; 7 bases map to TRBD1. The germline V gene encodes CDR1 ENHRY and CDR2 SYGVKD. This CDR3 is built from 14 residues. V was clipped by 4 bases and J by 5 bases; unmatched bases: 8. CDR3 coding DNA: TGTGCCATCAGTGCCCAGACAGGGTTCGACGAGCAGTACTTC. It yields the protein CAISAQTGFDEQYF.

V is TRBV4-1 and J is TRBJ2-7; 10 nucleotides agree with TRBD1. The CDR3 consists of 16 residues. Germline loops: CDR1 MGHRA, CDR2 YSYEKL. Trimming took 3 bases from V and 3 from J; bases not matched to a gene: 8. The DNA of the CDR3 is TGCGCCAGCAGCCAGGCATCCGGGACAGGGGACTACGAGCAGTACTTC. It translates to CASSQASGTGDYEQYF.

The CDR3 DNA reads as TGTGCCATCAGCTATAGCGGGGGGGCCTCGGATGAGCAGTTCTTC. Its protein product is CAISYSGGASDEQFF. V is TRBV10-3 and J is TRBJ2-1; 11 positions match TRBD2. V was clipped by 6 bases and J by 8 bases; unmatched bases: 9. The CDR3 is made up of 15 amino acids. Germline values: CDR1 ENHRY, CDR2 SYGVKD.

This chain's CDR3 is CASSVAGFTYEQYF. DNA of the CDR3: TGTGCCAGCAGCGTAGCTGGGTTCACCTACGAGCAGTACTTC. V gene TRBV9 combines with J gene TRBJ2-7; no firm D call. The V and J ends lost 0 bases and 2 bases respectively, with 9 bases between them. The germline gives CDR1 SGDLS, CDR2 YYNGEE. This CDR3 has 14 amino acids.

The gene calls are TRBV5-1 and TRBJ2-3; 8 nucleotides align to TRBD2. CDR1 is SGHRS, CDR2 YFSETQ, per germline. CDR3 length: 16 amino acids. V was clipped by 4 bases and J by 2 bases; unmatched bases: 9. Here the CDR3 DNA reads TGCGCCAGCAGCATCCCCGGCGGGGGGTACACAGATACGCAGTATTTT. Protein: CASSIPGGGYTDTQYF.

This chain uses TRBV5-1 with TRBJ2-6; TRBD1 might be the D (5 bases). This CDR3 is built from 18 residues. Germline CDR1 is SGHRS and CDR2 is YFSETQ. The V end lost 1 base, the J end lost 2 bases, and 16 bases lay between the germline ends. CDR3 sequence reads: CASSLWQGDSAGANVLTF. In DNA, the CDR3 is TGCGCCAGCAGCTTGTGGCAGGGTGATAGTGCTGGGGCCAACGTCCTGACTTTC.